Listed here are 17 T cell receptor beta chains from one sample, sequenced in a study of cytomegalovirus exposure and HLA in healthy donors. Both 60 Vbeta primers and 13 Jbeta primers went into the PCR. Data came from immunoSEQ multiplex PCR; TCRdb stores just in-frame clones and leaves some out. The sample holds 150,000 to 200,000 clones, under 80% seen once. Material: PBMCs. Every receptor here comes from a young woman in good health and CMV-seropositive.

The V call is TRBV6-1, the J call TRBJ2-1; 9 nucleotides align to TRBD2. V trimming: 4 bases; J trimming: 7 bases; junction bases outside the gene matches: 8. This CDR3 region has 15 residues. The germline CDR1 and CDR2 sequences are MNHNS and SASEGT. The CDR3 sequence: CASSVGRGGWNEQFF. The CDR3, as DNA: TGTGCCAGCAGTGTGGGGCGGGGGGGATGGAATGAGCAGTTCTTC.

This chain links TRBV5-6 with TRBJ1-4; 7 positions match TRBD1. The CDR3 loop spans 16 amino acids. Germline V gene sequence: CDR1 SGHDT, CDR2 YYEEEE. The junction had 6 bases not matched to a gene; V was cut back by 4 bases and J by 0 bases. In DNA form, the CDR3 reads TGTGCCAGCAGCGGGTGGGGGACAGCAACTAATGAAAAACTGTTTTTT. This gives the protein CASSGWGTATNEKLFF.

V usage is TRBV7-2 and J usage is TRBJ2-3; 10 positions match TRBD2. The CDR3 is 14 residues long. V trimming: 1 base; J trimming: 6 bases; junction bases outside the gene matches: 1. CDR1 is SGHTA, CDR2 FQGNSA, per germline. CDR3 nucleotide sequence: TGTGCCAGCAGCTTAGGGACTAGCGGTGATACGCAGTATTTT. It specifies CASSLGTSGDTQYF.

This chain uses TRBV10-3 with TRBJ2-2; 12 positions match TRBD1. Germline assignment: CDR1 ENHRY and CDR2 SYGVKD. V lost 6 bases to trimming and J lost 4 bases; unmatched junction nucleotides: 6. The CDR3 consists of 16 residues. As DNA, the CDR3 is TGTGCCATCAGGGGGACAGGGGGCGTGAGCACCGGGGAGCTGTTTTTT. Its protein is CAIRGTGGVSTGELFF.

V is TRBV9 and J is TRBJ1-4, with 9 bases fitting TRBD1. The length of the CDR3 is 15 residues. Germline V gene lookup returns CDR1 SGDLS and CDR2 YYNGEE. With 4 bases clipped from V and 8 bases from J, the junction kept 9 bases outside the gene matches. For the CDR3, the DNA is TGTGCCAGCAGCAGACGGGACAGGGTCGGGGAAAAACTGTTTTTT. This encodes CASSRRDRVGEKLFF.

This clone was observed a few times. The V and J genes are TRBV7-2 and TRBJ1-1; 7 positions match TRBD1. The CDR3 spans 16 residues. Germline lookup yields CDR1 SGHTA and CDR2 FQGNSA. The V gene end was trimmed by 2 bases and the J gene end by 2 bases; junction bases not matched to a gene: 8. CDR3: CASSLKWGQKNTEAFF. The DNA for the CDR3 is TGTGCCAGCAGCTTAAAATGGGGACAGAAAAACACTGAAGCTTTCTTT.

This clone was detected a few times. This chain joins TRBV30 and TRBJ2-6; D may be TRBD2 (5 bases). Germline CDR1 GTSNPN, CDR2 SVGIG (reference sequence). This CDR3 has 16 residues. Trimming stripped 1 base from V and 0 bases from J, with 10 bases between. The CDR3 here is CAWSGARASGANVLTF. The CDR3 DNA reads TGTGCCTGGAGTGGGGCGAGGGCCTCTGGGGCCAACGTCCTGACTTTC.

This clone was detected only once. V is TRBV6-6 and J is TRBJ2-7, with no clear D. Germline CDR1 reads MNHNY; CDR2 reads SVGAGI (reference sequence). The CDR3 is 13 amino acids. The V end lost 7 bases, the J end lost 2 bases, and 12 bases lay between the germline ends. The CDR3 reads CASTMAGPYEQYF. In nucleotides, the CDR3 is TGTGCCAGCACCATGGCTGGCCCCTACGAGCAGTACTTC.

The rearrangement joins TRBV6-1 to TRBJ2-3, with 11 bases identical to TRBD2. The CDR3 has 16 residues. CDR1 is MNHNS and CDR2 is SASEGT in the germline V gene. Unmatched junction bases numbered 5, after V lost 4 bases and J lost 2 bases. The DNA for the CDR3 is TGTGCCAGCAGTGCCACGACTAGCGGGGCCACAGATACGCAGTATTTT. It yields the protein CASSATTSGATDTQYF.

The CDR3 nucleotides read TGTGCCACCAGCAGAGATCTGGGAGTAGCCTACGAGCAGTACTTC. It codes for CATSRDLGVAYEQYF. The rearrangement uses TRBV15 and TRBJ2-7, with D tentatively TRBD2 (5 bases). Looked up from germline, CDR1 is LNHNV and CDR2 is YYDKDF (reference sequence). The CDR3 loop spans 15 amino acids. V was clipped by 0 bases and J by 2 bases, with 11 bases between them.

The genes are TRBV5-4 and TRBJ2-2; 10 positions agree with TRBD1. V dropped 4 bases and J dropped 1; count of bases not matched to a gene: 10. The CDR3 spans 18 residues. Germline CDR1 SGHNT, CDR2 YYREEE (reference sequence). CDR3 amino acids: CASSHPGQGSLNTGELFF. The CDR3 DNA reads as TGTGCCAGCAGCCACCCGGGACAGGGGAGTTTGAACACCGGGGAGCTGTTTTTT.

V and J are TRBV18 and TRBJ2-7; possible D gene TRBD1, 5 bases. This CDR3 comprises 16 residues. CDR1 and CDR2 (germline): KGHSH, LQKENI. With 5 bases removed from V and 2 bases from J, the gap between germline ends came to 19 bases. The CDR3 DNA follows: TGTGCCAGCTCATCGCGACAGTCTTTAGGGGCCTACGAGCAGTACTTC. Translating gives CASSSRQSLGAYEQYF.

The J gene is TRBJ1-1, the V gene TRBV7-2; no reliable D call. Germline values: CDR1 SGHTA, CDR2 FQGNSA. V dropped 1 base and J dropped 0 bases, with 3 bases sitting between them. CDR3 length equals 13 residues. The CDR3 loop reads CASSLDMNTEAFF. The CDR3 DNA reads as TGTGCCAGCAGCTTAGACATGAACACTGAAGCTTTCTTT.

The chain employs TRBV30 and TRBJ1-4; D not resolved. The CDR3 has 13 residues. Germline assignment: CDR1 GTSNPN and CDR2 SVGIG (reference sequence). Trimming stripped 2 bases from V and 0 bases from J, with 4 bases between. The chain's CDR3 is CAWSLATNEKLFF. In DNA form, the CDR3 reads TGTGCCTGGAGTCTAGCAACTAATGAAAAACTGTTTTTT. Together with reference TRBV30 and TRBJ1-4, the CDR3 gives the full variable domain: SQTIHQWPATLVQPVGSPLSLECTVEGTSNPNLYWYRQAAGRGLQLLFYSVGIGQISSEVPQNLSASRPQDRQFILSSKKLLLSDSGFYLCAWSLATNEKLFFGSGTQLSVL.

The chain carries TRBV27 and TRBJ1-2; a weak D match, TRBD1 (6 bases). Trimming took 9 bases from V and 4 from J, leaving 18 bases between them. The CDR3 is 14 residues long. Germline assignment: CDR1 MNHEY and CDR2 SMNVEV (reference sequence). The CDR3 sequence is CASQRAGASYGYTF. CDR3 in DNA: TGTGCCAGTCAAAGGGCAGGGGCGAGCTATGGCTACACCTTC.

The sample holds a few counts of this clone. The chain uses TRBV2 and TRBJ1-5, with D hard to call. V lost 3 bases and J lost 0, with 6 bases in between. The germline CDR1 and CDR2 sequences are SNHLY and FYNNEI. The CDR3 spans 14 residues. The CDR3 DNA reads as TGTGCCAGCAGTGAGGCCTTTAGCAATCAGCCCCAGCATTTT. Translation gives CASSEAFSNQPQHF.

The chain couples TRBV5-6 to TRBJ2-3; 11 bases are shared with TRBD2. V was pared by 1 base and J by 8 bases, with 3 bases of the junction left unmatched. Germline CDR1 and CDR2: SGHDT and YYEEEE. The CDR3 runs 14 residues. The DNA for the CDR3 is TGTGCCAGCAGCTTGACTAGCGGGGGAGCTACGCAGTATTTT. It is translated as CASSLTSGGATQYF.